This T cell receptor beta chain was captured by sequencing in a study of vaccination and CD4 T cells after COVID-19. Study details: Six males and four females, two Hispanic, made up the convalescents.

On this clonotype: What it binds is unknown.

Overall study findings and caveats: The median count of SARS-CoV-2-reactive clonotypes rose from approximately 21 to 40, not significantly.

Stated treatment: roughly ten-day PBMC culture with coronavirus spike peptide pools or control peptides (ViraFEST assay). A few million PBMCs per well were cultured with around 10 IU/ml IL-2 and approximately 9.6 ug/ml peptide pools. Looked up from germline, CDR1 is MNHNS and CDR2 is SASEGT. The V and J ends lost 5 bases and 0 bases respectively, with 8 bases between them. The CDR3 extends over 14 amino acids. The Oncomine TCR Beta short-read assay sequenced DNA from cultured CD4+ T cells. In TCRdb, the PCR reads were re-called with MiXCR into one record per CDR3 protein. The sample shows about 10,000 distinct CDR3 sequences, about 56% of them seen only once.

The TCR originated in a human donor who had recovered from COVID-19. V usage is TRBV6-1 and J usage is TRBJ1-5; D gene uncertain. Sequences were obtained from CD4+ T cells from blood, cultured in vitro. Here the CDR3 DNA reads TGTGCCAGCAGTCCCAGCACTAGCAATCAGCCCCAGCATTTT. Translated, it gives CASSPSTSNQPQHF.